The clone carrying this TCR beta chain appeared a few times. This CDR3 region has 16 residues. V was clipped by 3 bases and J by 3 bases; unmatched bases: 4. Germline V CDR1 and CDR2: SGHTA, FQGNSA. The table came from immunoSEQ multiplex PCR; TCRdb's copy has only in-frame clones and leaves some out. Of tens of thousands of clones listed, 80% to 95% were seen once; the top ten hold about 3.8%. These data come from a study of technical replicates of blood from four donors. The sequence came from a human donor in good health. Some clones in this sample may be carry-over from other donors' samples. Sequenced sample: PBMCs. V is TRBV7-2 and J is TRBJ2-7; 14 positions match TRBD2. The CDR3 nucleotides read TGTGCCAGCAGCTTTGCGGGGACTAGCGGGAGCTACGAGCAGTACTTC. It translates to CASSFAGTSGSYEQYF. The full variable domain, its missing parts supplied by reference TRBV7-2 and TRBJ2-7, is GAGVSQSPSNKVTEKGKDVELRCDPISGHTALYWYRQSLGQGLEFLIYFQGNSAPDKSGLPSDRFSAERTGGSVSTLTIQRTQQEDSAVYLCASSFAGTSGSYEQYFGPGTRLTVT.